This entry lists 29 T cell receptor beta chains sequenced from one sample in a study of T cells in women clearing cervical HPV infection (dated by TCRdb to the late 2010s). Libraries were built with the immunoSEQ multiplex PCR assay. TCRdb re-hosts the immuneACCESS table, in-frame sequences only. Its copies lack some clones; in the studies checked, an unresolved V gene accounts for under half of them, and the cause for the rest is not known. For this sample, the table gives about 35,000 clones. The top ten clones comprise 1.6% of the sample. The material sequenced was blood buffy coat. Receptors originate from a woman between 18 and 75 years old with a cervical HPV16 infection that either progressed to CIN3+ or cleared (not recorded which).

The CDR3 bases that were read are TGTGCCAGCAGCTCCGGCGGGGCCTACGAG. Protein: CASSSGGAYE. The whole CDR3 sequence reads CASSSGGAYEQYF. J is TRBJ2-7 and V is TRBV7-6, with D perhaps matching TRBD2 (6 bases). The read falls 3 residues short of the CDR3 end, and the missing part is taken from the germline J gene. CDR1 is SGHVS and CDR2 is FNYEAQ in the germline V gene. Trimming cost V 4 bases and J 2 bases, with 9 bases left between them. There are 13 residues in the CDR3.

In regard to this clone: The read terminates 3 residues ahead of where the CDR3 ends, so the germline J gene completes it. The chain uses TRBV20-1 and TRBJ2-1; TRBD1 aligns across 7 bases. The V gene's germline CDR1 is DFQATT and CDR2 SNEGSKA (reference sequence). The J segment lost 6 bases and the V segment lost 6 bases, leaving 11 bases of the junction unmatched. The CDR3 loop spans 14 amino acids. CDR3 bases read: TGCAGTGCCAGATTTGGAGCAGGGGGCAATGAG. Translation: CSARFGAGGNE. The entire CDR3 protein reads CSARFGAGGNEQFF.

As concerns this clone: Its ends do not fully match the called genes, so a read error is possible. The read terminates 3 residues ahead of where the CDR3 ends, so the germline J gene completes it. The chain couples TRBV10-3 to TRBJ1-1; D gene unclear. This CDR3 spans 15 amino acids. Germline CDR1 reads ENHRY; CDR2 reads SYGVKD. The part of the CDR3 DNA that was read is TGTGCCATCAGTGGGGCGAGGCCCATGAACACTGGA. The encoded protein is CAISGARPMNTG. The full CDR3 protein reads CAISGARPMNTGAFF.

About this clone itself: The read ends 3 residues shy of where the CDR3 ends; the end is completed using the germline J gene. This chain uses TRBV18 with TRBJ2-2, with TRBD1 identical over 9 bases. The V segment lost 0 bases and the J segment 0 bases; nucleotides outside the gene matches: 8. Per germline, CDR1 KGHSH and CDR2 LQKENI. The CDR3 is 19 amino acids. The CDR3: CASSPPARDRASNTGELFF. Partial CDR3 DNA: TGTGCCAGCTCACCACCAGCCCGGGACAGGGCCTCGAACACCGGGGAG. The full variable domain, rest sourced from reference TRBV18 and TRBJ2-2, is NAGVMQNPRHLVRRRGQEARLRCSPMKGHSHVYWYRQLPEEGLKFMVYLQKENIIDESGMPKERFSAEFPKEGPSILRIQQVVRGDSAAYFCASSPPARDRASNTGELFFGEGSRLTVL.

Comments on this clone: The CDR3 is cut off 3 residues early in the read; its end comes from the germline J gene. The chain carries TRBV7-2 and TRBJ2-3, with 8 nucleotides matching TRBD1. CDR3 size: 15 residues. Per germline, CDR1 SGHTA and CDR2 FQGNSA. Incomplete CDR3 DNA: TGTGCCAGCAGTCTCGTACTCGGACAGGGCCAGACG. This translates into CASSLVLGQGQT. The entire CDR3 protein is CASSLVLGQGQTQYF. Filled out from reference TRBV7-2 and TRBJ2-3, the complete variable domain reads GAGVSQSPSNKVTEKGKDVELRCDPISGHTALYWYRQSLGQGLEFLIYFQGNSAPDKSGLPSDRFSAERTGGSVSTLTIQRTQQEDSAVYLCASSLVLGQGQTQYFGPGTRLTVL.

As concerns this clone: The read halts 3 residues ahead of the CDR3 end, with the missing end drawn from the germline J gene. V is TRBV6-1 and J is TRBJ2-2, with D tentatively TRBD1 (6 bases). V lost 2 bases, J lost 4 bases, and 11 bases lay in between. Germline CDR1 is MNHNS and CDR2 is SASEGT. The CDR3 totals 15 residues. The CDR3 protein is CASSENRVGTGELFF. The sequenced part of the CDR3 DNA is TGTGCCAGCAGTGAAAACAGGGTTGGCACCGGGGAG.

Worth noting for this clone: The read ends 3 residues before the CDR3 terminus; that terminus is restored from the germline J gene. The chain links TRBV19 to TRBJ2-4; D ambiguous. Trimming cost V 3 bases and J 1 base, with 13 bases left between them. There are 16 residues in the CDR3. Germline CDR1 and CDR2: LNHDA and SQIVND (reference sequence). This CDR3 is CASSIQHAGAKNIQYF. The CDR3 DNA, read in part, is TGTGCCAGTAGTATTCAACACGCAGGCGCCAAAAACATT.

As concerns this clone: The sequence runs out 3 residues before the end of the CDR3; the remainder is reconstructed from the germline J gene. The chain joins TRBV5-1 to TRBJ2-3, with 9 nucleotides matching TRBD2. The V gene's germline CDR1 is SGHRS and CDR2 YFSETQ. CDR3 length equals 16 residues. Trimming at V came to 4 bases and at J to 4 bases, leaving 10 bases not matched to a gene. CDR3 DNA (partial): TGCGCCAGCAGCCTCTCAATTAGCGGGGGTGCAGATACG. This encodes CASSLSISGGADT. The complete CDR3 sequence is CASSLSISGGADTQYF.

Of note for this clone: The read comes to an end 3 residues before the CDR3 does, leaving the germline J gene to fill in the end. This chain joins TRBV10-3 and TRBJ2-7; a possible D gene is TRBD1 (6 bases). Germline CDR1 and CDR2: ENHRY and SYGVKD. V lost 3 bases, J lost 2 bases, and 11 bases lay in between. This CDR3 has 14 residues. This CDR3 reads CAISDRQETYEQYF. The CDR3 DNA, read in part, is TGTGCCATCAGTGACCGACAGGAGACCTACGAG.

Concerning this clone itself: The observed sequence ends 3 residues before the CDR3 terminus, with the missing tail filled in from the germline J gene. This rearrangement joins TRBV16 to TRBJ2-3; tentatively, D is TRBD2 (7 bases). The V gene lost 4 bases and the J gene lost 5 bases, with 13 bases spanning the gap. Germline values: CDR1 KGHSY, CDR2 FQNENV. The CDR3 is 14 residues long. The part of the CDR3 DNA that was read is TGTGCCAGCAGCCCCCAAAGGGGGGGAGATACG. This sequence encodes CASSPQRGGDT. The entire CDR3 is CASSPQRGGDTQYF.

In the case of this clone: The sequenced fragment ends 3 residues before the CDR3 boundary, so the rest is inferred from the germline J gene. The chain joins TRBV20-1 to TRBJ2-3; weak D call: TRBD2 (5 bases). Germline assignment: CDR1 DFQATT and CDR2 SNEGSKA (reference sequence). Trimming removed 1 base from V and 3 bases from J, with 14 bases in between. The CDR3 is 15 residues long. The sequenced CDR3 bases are TGCAGTGCTAGAGGGGCCCTAGCTGTGACAGATACG. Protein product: CSARGALAVTDT. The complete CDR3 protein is CSARGALAVTDTQYF.

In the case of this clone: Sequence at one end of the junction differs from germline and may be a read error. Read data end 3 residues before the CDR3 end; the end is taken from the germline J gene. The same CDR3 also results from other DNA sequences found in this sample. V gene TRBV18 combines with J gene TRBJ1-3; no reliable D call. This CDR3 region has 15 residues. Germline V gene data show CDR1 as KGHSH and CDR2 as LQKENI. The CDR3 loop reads CASSPPNRPGNTIYF. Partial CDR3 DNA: TGTGCCAGCTCACCACCCAACAGACCTGGAAACACA. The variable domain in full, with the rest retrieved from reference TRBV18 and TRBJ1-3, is NAGVMQNPRHLVRRRGQEARLRCSPMKGHSHVYWYRQLPEEGLKFMVYLQKENIIDESGMPKERFSAEFPKEGPSILRIQQVVRGDSAAYFCASSPPNRPGNTIYFGEGSWLTVV.

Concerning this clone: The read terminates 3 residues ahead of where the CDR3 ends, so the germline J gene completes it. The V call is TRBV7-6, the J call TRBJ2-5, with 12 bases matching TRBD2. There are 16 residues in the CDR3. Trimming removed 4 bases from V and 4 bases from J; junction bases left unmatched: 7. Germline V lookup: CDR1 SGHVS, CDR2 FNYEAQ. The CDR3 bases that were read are TGTGCCAGCAGCTCCACACTAGCGGGAGGAAGAGAGACC. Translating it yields CASSSTLAGGRET. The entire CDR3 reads CASSSTLAGGRETQYF. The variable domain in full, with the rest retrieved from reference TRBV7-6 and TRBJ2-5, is GAGVSQSPRYKVTKRGQDVALRCDPISGHVSLYWYRQALGQGPEFLTYFNYEAQQDKSGLPNDRFSAERPEGSISTLTIQRTEQRDSAMYRCASSSTLAGGRETQYFGPGTRLLVL.

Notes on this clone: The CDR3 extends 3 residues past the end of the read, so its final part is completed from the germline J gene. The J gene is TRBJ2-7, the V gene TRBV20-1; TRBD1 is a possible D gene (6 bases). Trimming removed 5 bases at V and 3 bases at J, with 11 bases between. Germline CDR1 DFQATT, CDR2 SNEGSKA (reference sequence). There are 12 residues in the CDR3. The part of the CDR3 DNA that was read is TGCAGTGCTGACCGGACAGACTACGAG. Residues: CSADRTDYE. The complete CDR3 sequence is CSADRTDYEQYF.

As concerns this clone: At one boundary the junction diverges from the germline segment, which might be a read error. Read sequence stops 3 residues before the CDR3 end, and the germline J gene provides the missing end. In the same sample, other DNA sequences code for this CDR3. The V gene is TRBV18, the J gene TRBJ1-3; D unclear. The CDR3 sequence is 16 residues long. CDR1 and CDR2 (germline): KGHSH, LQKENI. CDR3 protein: CASSPPSSRSGNTIYF. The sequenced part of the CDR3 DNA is TGTGCCAGCTCACCACCATCAAGCAGGTCTGGAAACACA.

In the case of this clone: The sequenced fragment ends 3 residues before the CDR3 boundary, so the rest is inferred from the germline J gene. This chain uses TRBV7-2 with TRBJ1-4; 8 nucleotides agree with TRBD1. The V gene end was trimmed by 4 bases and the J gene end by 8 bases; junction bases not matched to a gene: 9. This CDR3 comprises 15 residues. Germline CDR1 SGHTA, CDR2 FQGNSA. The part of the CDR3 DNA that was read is TGTGCCAGCAGCTCTGGGGAGACAGGGGCCGAAAAA. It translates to CASSSGETGAEK. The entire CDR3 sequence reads CASSSGETGAEKLFF.

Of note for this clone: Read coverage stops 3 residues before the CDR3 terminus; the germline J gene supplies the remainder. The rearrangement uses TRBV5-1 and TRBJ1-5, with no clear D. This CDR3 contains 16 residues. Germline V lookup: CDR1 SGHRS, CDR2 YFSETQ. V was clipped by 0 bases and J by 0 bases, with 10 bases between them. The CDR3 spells CASSLGPEVSNQPQHF. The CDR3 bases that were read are TGCGCCAGCAGCTTGGGGCCAGAAGTTAGCAATCAGCCC.

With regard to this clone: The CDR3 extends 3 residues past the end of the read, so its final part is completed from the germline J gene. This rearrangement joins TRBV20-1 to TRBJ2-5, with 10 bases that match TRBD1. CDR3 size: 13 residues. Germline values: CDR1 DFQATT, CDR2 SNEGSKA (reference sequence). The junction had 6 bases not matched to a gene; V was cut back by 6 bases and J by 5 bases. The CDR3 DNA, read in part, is TGCAGTGCAGGACAGGGGGGAGGGGAGACC. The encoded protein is CSAGQGGGET. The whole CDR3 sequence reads CSAGQGGGETQYF.

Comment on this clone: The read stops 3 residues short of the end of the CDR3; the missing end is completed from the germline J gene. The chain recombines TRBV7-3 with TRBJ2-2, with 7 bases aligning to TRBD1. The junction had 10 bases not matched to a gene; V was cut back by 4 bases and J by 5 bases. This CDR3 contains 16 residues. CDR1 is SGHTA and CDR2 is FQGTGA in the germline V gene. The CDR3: CASSSEPVQGTGELFF. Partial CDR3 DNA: TGTGCCAGCAGCTCTGAGCCAGTACAGGGGACCGGGGAG.

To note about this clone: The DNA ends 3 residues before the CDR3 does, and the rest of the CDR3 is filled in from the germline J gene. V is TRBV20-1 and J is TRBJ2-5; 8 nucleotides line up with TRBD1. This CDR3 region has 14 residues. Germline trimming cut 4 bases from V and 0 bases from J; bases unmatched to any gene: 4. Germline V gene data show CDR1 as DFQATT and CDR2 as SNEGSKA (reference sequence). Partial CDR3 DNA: TGCAGTGCTAACAGGGGGGCGTACCAAGAGACC. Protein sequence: CSANRGAYQET. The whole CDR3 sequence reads CSANRGAYQETQYF.

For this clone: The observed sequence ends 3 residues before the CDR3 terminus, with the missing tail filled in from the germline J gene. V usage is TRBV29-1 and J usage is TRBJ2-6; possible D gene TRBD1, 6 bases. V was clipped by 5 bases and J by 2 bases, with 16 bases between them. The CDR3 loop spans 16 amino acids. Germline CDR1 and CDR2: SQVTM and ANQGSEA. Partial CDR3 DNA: TGCAGCGTTTCCGGGACAAGGAGTACTGGGGCCAACGTC. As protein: CSVSGTRSTGANV. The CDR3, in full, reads CSVSGTRSTGANVLTF.

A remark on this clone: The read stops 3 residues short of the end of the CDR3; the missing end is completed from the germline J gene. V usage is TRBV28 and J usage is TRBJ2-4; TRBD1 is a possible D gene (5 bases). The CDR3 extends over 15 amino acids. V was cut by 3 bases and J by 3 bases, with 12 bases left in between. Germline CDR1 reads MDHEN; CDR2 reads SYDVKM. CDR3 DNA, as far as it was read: TGTGCCAGCAGTTTGGGGCCTCTAGTCAAAAACATT. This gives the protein CASSLGPLVKNI. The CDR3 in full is CASSLGPLVKNIQYF.

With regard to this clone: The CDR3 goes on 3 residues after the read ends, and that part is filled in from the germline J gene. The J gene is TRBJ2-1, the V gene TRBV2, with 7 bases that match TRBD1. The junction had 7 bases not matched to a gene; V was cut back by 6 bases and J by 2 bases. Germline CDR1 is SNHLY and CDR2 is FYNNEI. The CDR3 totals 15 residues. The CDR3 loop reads CASSLDRETYNEQFF. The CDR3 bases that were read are TGTGCCAGCAGCCTCGACAGGGAAACCTACAATGAG.

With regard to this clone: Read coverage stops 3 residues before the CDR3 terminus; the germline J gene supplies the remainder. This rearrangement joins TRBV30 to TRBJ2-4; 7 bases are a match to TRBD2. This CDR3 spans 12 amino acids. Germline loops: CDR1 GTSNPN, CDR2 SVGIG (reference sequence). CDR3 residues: CARDRRDYGQYF. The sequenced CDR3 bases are TGTGCCCGCGACCGGAGGGACTATGGT.

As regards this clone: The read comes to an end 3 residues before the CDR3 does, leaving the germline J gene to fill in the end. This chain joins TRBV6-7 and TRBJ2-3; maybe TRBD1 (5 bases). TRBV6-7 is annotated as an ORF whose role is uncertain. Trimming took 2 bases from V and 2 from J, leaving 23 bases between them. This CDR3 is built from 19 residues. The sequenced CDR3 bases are TGTGCCAGCAGTTACCCGATAGGGGTAATAAACTTAAACACAGATACG. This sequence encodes CASSYPIGVINLNTDT. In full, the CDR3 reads CASSYPIGVINLNTDTQYF.

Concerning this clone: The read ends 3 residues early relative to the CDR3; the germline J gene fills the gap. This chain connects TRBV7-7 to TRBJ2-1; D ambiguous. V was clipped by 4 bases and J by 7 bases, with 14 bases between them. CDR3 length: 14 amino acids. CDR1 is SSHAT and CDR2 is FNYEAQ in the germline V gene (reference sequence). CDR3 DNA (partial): TGTGCCAGCAGCTCCGGTTCGCAGGCAAATGAG. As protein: CASSSGSQANE. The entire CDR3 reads CASSSGSQANEQFF.

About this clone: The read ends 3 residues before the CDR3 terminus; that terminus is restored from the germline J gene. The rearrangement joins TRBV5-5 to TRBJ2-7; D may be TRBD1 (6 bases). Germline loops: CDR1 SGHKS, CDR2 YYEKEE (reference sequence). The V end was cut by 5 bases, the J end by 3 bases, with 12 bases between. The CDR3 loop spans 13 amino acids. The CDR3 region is CASRYRDGYEQYF. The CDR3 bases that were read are TGTGCCAGCAGGTACAGGGATGGCTACGAG.

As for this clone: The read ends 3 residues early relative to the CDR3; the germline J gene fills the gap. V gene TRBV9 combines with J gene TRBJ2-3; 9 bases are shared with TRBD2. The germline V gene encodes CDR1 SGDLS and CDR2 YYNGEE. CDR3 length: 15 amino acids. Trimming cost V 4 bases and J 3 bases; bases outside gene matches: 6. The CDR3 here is CASSPAGGFTDTQYF. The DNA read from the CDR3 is TGTGCCAGCAGCCCTGCGGGGGGGTTTACAGATACG.

CDR3 protein: CSANSGQGLSYEQYF. CDR3 DNA, as far as it was read: TGCAGTGCAAATTCTGGACAGGGGCTCTCCTACGAG. This chain connects TRBV20-1 to TRBJ2-7; 9 bases line up with TRBD1. The read terminates 3 residues ahead of where the CDR3 ends, so the germline J gene completes it. Germline V gene lookup returns CDR1 DFQATT and CDR2 SNEGSKA (reference sequence). The CDR3 is made up of 15 amino acids. J was trimmed by 0 bases and V by 6 bases; bases with no gene match: 9.